Each of the 5 T cell receptor beta chains below was sequenced from the same sample in a study of blood T cell repertoires in COVID-19 (dated by TCRdb to the early 2020s). Library prep was done by the immunoSEQ multiplex PCR assay. Held by TCRdb, this immuneACCESS table contains in-frame sequences only and omits some clones. Under half of the omission traces to an unresolved V gene where checked; the cause of the rest is unknown. This sample holds 210,000 or so clones; about 88% were observed only once. The ten largest make up 6.2% of the sample. Specimen: peripheral blood. The receptors derive from a middle-aged woman who had recovered from COVID-19.

The chain links TRBV29-1 to TRBJ2-5; possible D gene TRBD2, 5 bases. This CDR3 has 14 amino acids. Trimming removed 1 base from V and 2 bases from J, with 11 bases in between. Germline-derived CDR1 and CDR2 are SQVTM and ANQGSEA. The CDR3: CSVEGGPGQETQYF. For the CDR3, the DNA is TGCAGCGTTGAAGGAGGGCCCGGGCAAGAGACCCAGTACTTC. The full variable domain, in which reference TRBV29-1 and TRBJ2-5 provide the parts outside the CDR3, is SAVISQKPSRDICQRGTSLTIQCQVDSQVTMMFWYRQQPGQSLTLIATANQGSEATYESGFVIDKFPISRPNLTFSTLTVSNMSPEDSSIYLCSVEGGPGQETQYFGPGTRLLVL.

The DNA for the CDR3 is TGTGCCAGCAGTCCAGGGGGACTAGCTAAAGAGACCCAGTACTTC. Translation: CASSPGGLAKETQYF. The chain has TRBV27 and TRBJ2-5, with 9 bases that match TRBD2. Trimming took 5 bases from V and 3 from J; bases not matched to a gene: 7. There are 15 residues in the CDR3. Germline V lookup: CDR1 MNHEY, CDR2 SMNVEV (reference sequence).

The chain is built from TRBV19 and TRBJ1-1; a possible D gene is TRBD1 (6 bases). Germline CDR1 is LNHDA and CDR2 is SQIVND (reference sequence). The V and J ends lost 7 bases and 3 bases respectively, with 18 bases between them. CDR3 length: 15 residues. CDR3 loop: CASIGYGAGDTEAFF. The CDR3, as DNA: TGTGCCAGTATTGGGTATGGGGCAGGGGACACTGAAGCTTTCTTT.

The chain is built from TRBV6-4 and TRBJ2-1, with a tentative D call TRBD2 (6 bases). Germline V gives CDR1 MRHNA, CDR2 SNTAGT. V lost 4 bases and J 5 bases, leaving 15 bases between the germline ends. This CDR3 is built from 15 residues. CDR3 residues: CASSAGVLRNNEQFF. The CDR3 DNA follows: TGTGCCAGCAGTGCGGGAGTCCTTCGTAACAATGAGCAGTTCTTC.

The chain employs TRBV29-1 and TRBJ2-1; 10 nucleotides line up with TRBD2. V lost 1 base to trimming and J lost 9 bases; unmatched junction nucleotides: 9. The CDR3 runs to 15 residues. Germline CDR1 is SQVTM and CDR2 is ANQGSEA. CDR3 nucleotides: TGCAGCGTTGAAGCCTCTAGCGGGAGTTACTTTGAGCAGTTCTTC. Protein: CSVEASSGSYFEQFF.